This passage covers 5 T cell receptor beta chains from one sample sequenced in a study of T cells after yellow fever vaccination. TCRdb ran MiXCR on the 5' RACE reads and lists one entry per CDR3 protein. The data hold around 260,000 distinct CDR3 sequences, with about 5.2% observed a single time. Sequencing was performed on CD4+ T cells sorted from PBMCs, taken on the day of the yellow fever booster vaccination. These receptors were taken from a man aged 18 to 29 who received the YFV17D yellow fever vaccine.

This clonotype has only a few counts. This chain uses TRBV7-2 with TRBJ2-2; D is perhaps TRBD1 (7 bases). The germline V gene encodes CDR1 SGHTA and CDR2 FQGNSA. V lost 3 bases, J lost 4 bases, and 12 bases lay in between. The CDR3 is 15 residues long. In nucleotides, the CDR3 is TGTGCCAGCAGCTTGGAGGGGGCTACCACCGGGGAGCTGTTTTTT. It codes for CASSLEGATTGELFF.

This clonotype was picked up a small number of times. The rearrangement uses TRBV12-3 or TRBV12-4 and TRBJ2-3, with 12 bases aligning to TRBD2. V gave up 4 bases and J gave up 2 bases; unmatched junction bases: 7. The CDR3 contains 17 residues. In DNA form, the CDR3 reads TGTGCCAGCAGTTCCGGACGGACTAGCGGGACCACAGATACGCAGTATTTT. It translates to CASSSGRTSGTTDTQYF.

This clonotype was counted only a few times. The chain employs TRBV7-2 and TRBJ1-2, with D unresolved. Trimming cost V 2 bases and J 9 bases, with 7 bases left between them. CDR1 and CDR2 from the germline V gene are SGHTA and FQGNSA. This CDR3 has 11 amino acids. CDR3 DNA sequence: TGTGCCAGCAGCTTATTTAGGAGCTACACCTTC. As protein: CASSLFRSYTF.

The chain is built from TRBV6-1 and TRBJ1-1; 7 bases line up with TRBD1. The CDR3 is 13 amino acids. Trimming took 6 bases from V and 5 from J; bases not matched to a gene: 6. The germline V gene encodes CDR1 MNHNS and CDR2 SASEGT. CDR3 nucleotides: TGTGCCAGCAGGATACAGGGGCGTACTGAAGCTTTCTTT. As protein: CASRIQGRTEAFF.

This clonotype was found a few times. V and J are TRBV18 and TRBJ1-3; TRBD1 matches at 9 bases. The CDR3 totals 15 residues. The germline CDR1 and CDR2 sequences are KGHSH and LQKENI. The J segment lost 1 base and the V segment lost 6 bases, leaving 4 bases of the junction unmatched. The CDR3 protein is CASSTGTGSGNTIYF. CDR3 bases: TGTGCCAGCTCTACCGGGACAGGGTCTGGAAACACCATATATTTT.